This T cell receptor beta chain originates from a study of T cell repertoires in cytomegalovirus infection (dated by TCRdb to the late 2010s). Study-level background: Donor HLA type was relevant to the analysis, as public TCR beta signatures indicated carriage of CMV infection together with the matching HLA type.

The CDR3 covers 13 residues, taking in both the cysteine and the phenylalanine. Only CDR3 DNA is held: 39 bases, read in frame from base 1. CDR1 and CDR2 are drawn from the germline V gene (reference sequence): DFQATT, SNEGSKA. V lost 4 bases and J lost 7 bases, and the count of bases not matched to a germline gene is 5. For sequencing, an Illumina HiSeq 1500 was employed. TCRdb's own reprocessing of the public reads used fastp at Q25 and MiXCR and kept productive beta chains. Entries that share a CDR3 protein sequence are merged under the most common genes and DNA. This sample has roughly 600,000 distinct CDR3 sequences in its table, and approximately 25% of those were observed once. 8% of the sample comes from the top ten. A few counts support this clonotype. This receptor's antigen is unknown. Per-base quality was not reported, and no clone a single base away is much larger than it. The paper as a whole reports these results and caveats: The ex vivo response was dominated by HLA-C-restricted CMV-specific TCR beta clonotypes, and the single most frequent clonotype in two of eight donors was supplied by these HLA-C-restricted clonotypes. Cumulative frequency of public TCR beta family members discriminated carriers of CMV infection plus the relevant HLA type in this cohort and an independent 352-donor cohort.

The sequence was collected from a human donor in good health (CMV status not recorded). Some clones in this sample may be carry-over from other donors' samples. The V and J genes are TRBV20-1 and TRBJ2-2; 8 bases in the junction line up with TRBD2. Sequences were obtained from CD8+ T cells from PBMCs. The sequenced DNA is TGCAGTGCTACGGGACTAGTACTCGGGGAGCTGTTTTTT. This codes for CSATGLVLGELFF.